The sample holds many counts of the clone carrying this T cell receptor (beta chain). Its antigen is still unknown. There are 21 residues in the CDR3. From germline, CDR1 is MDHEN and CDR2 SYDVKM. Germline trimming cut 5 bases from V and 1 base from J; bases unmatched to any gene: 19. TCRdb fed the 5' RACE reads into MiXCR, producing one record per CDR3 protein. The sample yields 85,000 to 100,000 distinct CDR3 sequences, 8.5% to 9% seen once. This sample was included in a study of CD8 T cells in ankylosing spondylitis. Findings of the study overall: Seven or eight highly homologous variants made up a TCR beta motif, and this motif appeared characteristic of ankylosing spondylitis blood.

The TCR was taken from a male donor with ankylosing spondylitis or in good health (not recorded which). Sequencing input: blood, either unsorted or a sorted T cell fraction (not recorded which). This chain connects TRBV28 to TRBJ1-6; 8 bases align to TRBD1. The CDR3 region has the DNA TGTGCCAGCAGTCCGACAGGGGAGACGAGATCCGGAAGGTCCTATAATTCACCCCTCCACTTT. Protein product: CASSPTGETRSGRSYNSPLHF.